The rows below give T cell receptor beta chains drawn from one sample of a study of blood T cell repertoires in COVID-19. The protocol was immunoSEQ multiplex PCR, while the TCRdb copy is restricted to in-frame clones and leaves out a portion. The sample has 200,000 to 250,000 clones; roughly 90% are singletons. Sequencing was carried out using PBMCs or T cells enriched from blood (not recorded which). The receptors were sampled from a woman aged 45-65 years in a cohort exposed to, infected with or recovered from COVID-19 (not recorded which). The CDR3 runs from the conserved cysteine through the conserved F or W. Fields, in order: CDR3 DNA, CDR3 protein, J gene, clone size, D gene, V gene. D genes are given only for firm matches. Clone size, where shown, is once, few, many, or a class for clones that have expanded.

cdr3_nt: TGTGCCAGCAGCTTAAGCCGGACAGGGAACTACAATGAGCAGTTCTTC
cdr3_aa: CASSLSRTGNYNEQFF
j_call: TRBJ2-1
clone_size: once
d_call: TRBD1
v_call: TRBV7-8

cdr3_nt: TGTGCCAGCAGTTACAGGGCCTCGGGATCACCCCTCCACTTT
cdr3_aa: CASSYRASGSPLHF
j_call: TRBJ1-6
clone_size: -
d_call: -
v_call: TRBV6-2/TRBV6-3

cdr3_nt: TGTGCCAGCAGCTTATTGTCCTTTAAAGAGACCCAGTACTTC
cdr3_aa: CASSLLSFKETQYF
j_call: TRBJ2-5
clone_size: -
d_call: -
v_call: TRBV7-9

cdr3_nt: TGTGCCACCAGGACAGACAAGAACACTGAAGCTTTCTTT
cdr3_aa: CATRTDKNTEAFF
j_call: TRBJ1-1
clone_size: -
d_call: -
v_call: TRBV10-3

cdr3_nt: TGTGCCAGCAGCCAACCCCGGGGCTATGGCTACACCTTC
cdr3_aa: CASSQPRGYGYTF
j_call: TRBJ1-2
clone_size: -
d_call: -
v_call: TRBV11-3

cdr3_nt: TGTGCCTGGAACAGGGTCCCTGAAGCTTTCTTT
cdr3_aa: CAWNRVPEAFF
j_call: TRBJ1-1
clone_size: -
d_call: -
v_call: TRBV30

cdr3_nt: TGTGCCTGGGGGCAGGGGCAAGGTCAGCCCCAGCATTTT
cdr3_aa: CAWGQGQGQPQHF
j_call: TRBJ1-5
clone_size: -
d_call: -
v_call: TRBV30

cdr3_nt: TGTGCCAGCAGCCCTATTGCCCTACCGGGACATGCTTGGGAAAAACTGTTTTTT
cdr3_aa: CASSPIALPGHAWEKLFF
j_call: TRBJ1-4
clone_size: -
d_call: -
v_call: TRBV9

cdr3_nt: TGTGCCAGCAAGCTCCGGTCGGACACTGAAGCTTTCTTT
cdr3_aa: CASKLRSDTEAFF
j_call: TRBJ1-1
clone_size: once
d_call: -
v_call: TRBV14

cdr3_nt: TGTGCCACCAGTGACCCACAGACCTACGAGCAGTACTTC
cdr3_aa: CATSDPQTYEQYF
j_call: TRBJ2-7
clone_size: -
d_call: -
v_call: TRBV24-1

cdr3_nt: TGTGCCAGTAGTCGGACTAGCACCGTAAATGAGCAGTTCTTC
cdr3_aa: CASSRTSTVNEQFF
j_call: TRBJ2-1
clone_size: few
d_call: TRBD2
v_call: TRBV19

cdr3_nt: TGTGCCAGCAGCAAAGGGACAGCCACCTACGAGCAGTACTTC
cdr3_aa: CASSKGTATYEQYF
j_call: TRBJ2-7
clone_size: -
d_call: TRBD1
v_call: TRBV7-9

cdr3_nt: TGTGCCAGCAGCCCGCCACCGAGGGGGAACTACAATGAGCAGTTCTTC
cdr3_aa: CASSPPPRGNYNEQFF
j_call: TRBJ2-1
clone_size: -
d_call: -
v_call: TRBV7-2

cdr3_nt: TGCGCCAACGCACAAAAACGACAGATCAGCCTCCCCGATGGCTACACCTTC
cdr3_aa: CANAQKRQISLPDGYTF
j_call: TRBJ1-2
clone_size: -
d_call: -
v_call: TRBV10-1

cdr3_nt: TGTGCCAGCAGCGGGGGAGGCGGCAATCAGCCCCAGCATTTT
cdr3_aa: CASSGGGGNQPQHF
j_call: TRBJ1-5
clone_size: few
d_call: -
v_call: TRBV7-2

cdr3_nt: TGTGCCAGCAGCTTAACAGGGGGGTCCTATAATTCACCCCTCCACTTT
cdr3_aa: CASSLTGGSYNSPLHF
j_call: TRBJ1-6
clone_size: -
d_call: TRBD1
v_call: TRBV7-2

cdr3_nt: TGTGCCAGCAGCCCAAAAGCGGGGGGGCGGTATTGGGAGACCCAGTACTTC
cdr3_aa: CASSPKAGGRYWETQYF
j_call: TRBJ2-5
clone_size: -
d_call: TRBD2
v_call: TRBV7-9

cdr3_nt: TGTGCCAGCAGTTACTCGATAGCTCGCCGGCAGCATCAGCCCCAGCATTTT
cdr3_aa: CASSYSIARRQHQPQHF
j_call: TRBJ1-5
clone_size: -
d_call: -
v_call: TRBV6-2/TRBV6-3

cdr3_nt: TGCGCCAGCAGCTTGGCAAGTTTACAGGGTCCCTATGGCTACACCTTC
cdr3_aa: CASSLASLQGPYGYTF
j_call: TRBJ1-2
clone_size: -
d_call: -
v_call: TRBV5-1

cdr3_nt: TGTGCCAGCAGCCCAGGGCGGTCGAATTCACCCCTCCACTTT
cdr3_aa: CASSPGRSNSPLHF
j_call: TRBJ1-6
clone_size: -
d_call: -
v_call: TRBV7-2

cdr3_nt: TGTGCCAGCAGGGACATTCCCTATGGCTACACCTTC
cdr3_aa: CASRDIPYGYTF
j_call: TRBJ1-2
clone_size: few
d_call: -
v_call: TRBV28

cdr3_nt: TGTGCAAGTCGCTTAGACCTTTGGTACTCACGGATCCGGGATAATGAGCAGTTCTTC
cdr3_aa: CASRLDLWYSRIRDNEQFF
j_call: TRBJ2-1
clone_size: -
d_call: -
v_call: TRBV12-2

cdr3_nt: TGTGCCAGCAGATTAGCGGGGGGGCCCAATACGCAGTATTTT
cdr3_aa: CASRLAGGPNTQYF
j_call: TRBJ2-3
clone_size: -
d_call: TRBD2
v_call: TRBV11-2

cdr3_nt: TGTGCCAGCAGCTTAGTCGTAGCGGGGGTTGGAAATGAGCAGTTCTTC
cdr3_aa: CASSLVVAGVGNEQFF
j_call: TRBJ2-1
clone_size: -
d_call: TRBD2
v_call: TRBV11-1

cdr3_nt: TGCAGTGCGCCACTAAATACGCAGTATTTT
cdr3_aa: CSAPLNTQYF
j_call: TRBJ2-3
clone_size: -
d_call: -
v_call: TRBV20-1

cdr3_nt: TGTGCCTCCAGACCGACAGGGGCTGGAGGCTACACCTTC
cdr3_aa: CASRPTGAGGYTF
j_call: TRBJ1-2
clone_size: once
d_call: TRBD1
v_call: TRBV15

cdr3_nt: TGCGCCAGCAGCGATGGGCCAGAGACCCAGTACTTC
cdr3_aa: CASSDGPETQYF
j_call: TRBJ2-5
clone_size: -
d_call: -
v_call: TRBV5-1